This record looks at one TCR beta chain sequence and its context. Its antigen is unknown. The conserved phenylalanine or tryptophan normally closing the CDR3 is absent here, so this likely arose from a read error. This specimen comes from a study of tumor-infiltrating lymphocytes in primary liver carcinoma. Study-level background: Those enrolled were patients of both sexes, who were aged 30 to 69 years.

General study points: Among the pair types, tumor region pairs showed more overlap than tumor-adjacent and tumor-blood pairs. Representation across all five tumor regions was limited to only about 7.5-25% of top clones.

The tissue used was unsorted bulk material of 20-30 mg. RNA and DNA were co-extracted from it with the AllPrep DNA/RNA mini kit. No treatment had been given to the patients, who were chronically infected with HBV. Production of TCR beta cDNA used around 500 ng total RNA together with a constant-region primer. ARM-PCR, slightly modified, supplied the TCR beta libraries through three nested multiplex PCR rounds. A C-beta reverse primer and TRBV1-TRBV30 forward primers served in each of the first two PCR rounds, at roughly 10 cycles apiece. TCRdb itself ran the multiplex PCR reads through MiXCR, one entry per CDR3 protein. The sample contains tens of thousands of distinct CDR3 sequences, approximately 72% of which appear only once. The CDR3 consists of 13 residues. Germline lookup yields CDR1 SGHAT and CDR2 FQNNGV.

The chain has TRBV11-2 and TRBJ2-5; D is unclear. Sequencing was done on a sample of liver tumor tissue from sampling region 1. Subset defined: tumor region T1, superior pole. This TCR was recovered from a man in his forties or fifties with primary liver carcinoma and hepatitis B virus infection. CDR3 sequence reads: CASNLVLGETQYL. The CDR3 DNA is TGTGCCAGCAACTTAGTTCTGGGAGAGACCCAGTACCTC.